This TCR beta chain was sequenced during a study of chemoradiotherapy in HPV16-positive cancers. Overall study: Candidate HPV-specific clones and shared TCR motifs came from a couple of HPV16-positive patients.

CDR3 length equals 15 residues. The germline V gene encodes CDR1 LGHNA and CDR2 YSLEER. V lost 0 bases to trimming and J lost 10 bases; unmatched junction nucleotides: 7. Measured with immunoSEQ multiplex PCR; TCRdb has only the in-frame clones, and not every one. The table shows over 20,000 clones, with around 78% occurring only once. To note about this clone: Its target is not known.

Study conclusions and caveats: In HPV16-positive patients, HPV-responsive T-cell expansion tracked better recurrence-free survival. HPV-specific T cells were functionally defined from only a couple of HPV16-positive patients. Non-HPV-specific T cells did not expand in tumors during treatment, whereas candidate HPV-specific clones and E7-related motifs did.

This clonotype originated in a human donor with HPV-associated anogenital cancer. Sampling was conducted from a patient who underwent chemoradiotherapy. The chain combines TRBV4-3 with TRBJ2-1, with 9 nucleotides matching TRBD1. DNA of the CDR3: TGCGCCAGCAGCCAAGAAGAGGGACAGGGATGGGAGCAGTTCTTC. The encoded protein is CASSQEEGQGWEQFF.